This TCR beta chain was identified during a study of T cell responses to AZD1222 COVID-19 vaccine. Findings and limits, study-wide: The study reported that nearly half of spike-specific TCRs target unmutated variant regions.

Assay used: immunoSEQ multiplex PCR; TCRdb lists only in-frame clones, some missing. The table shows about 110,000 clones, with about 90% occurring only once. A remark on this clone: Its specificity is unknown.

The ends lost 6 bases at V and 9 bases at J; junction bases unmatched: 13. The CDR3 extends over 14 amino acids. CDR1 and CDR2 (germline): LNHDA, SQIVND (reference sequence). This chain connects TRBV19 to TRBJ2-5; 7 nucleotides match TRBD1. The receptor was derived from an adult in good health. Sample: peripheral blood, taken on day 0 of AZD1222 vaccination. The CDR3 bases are TGTGCCAGTAGCTTCGACAGGGAGATCGGGCCCCAGTACTTC. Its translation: CASSFDREIGPQYF. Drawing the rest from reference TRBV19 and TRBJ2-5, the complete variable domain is DGGITQSPKYLFRKEGQNVTLSCEQNLNHDAMYWYRQDPGQGLRLIYYSQIVNDFQKGDIAEGYSVSREKKESFPLTVTSAQKNPTAFYLCASSFDREIGPQYFGPGTRLLVL.